The rows below give T cell receptor beta chains drawn from one sample of a study of T cells after yellow fever vaccination. TCRdb analysed the 5' RACE reads with MiXCR anew, one entry per CDR3 protein. The sample gives 200,000 to 300,000 distinct CDR3 sequences, roughly 13% of which show up once; around 0.49% is in the top ten. The specimen was CD4+ T cells sorted from PBMCs, collected 45 days after the yellow fever booster vaccination. Receptors originate from a man aged 25 to 45 who received the YFV17D yellow fever vaccine. Each CDR3 is given with its conserved first and last residue.

>TRBV18|TRBJ2-7|16
CASSSPTSGGSYEQYF
>TRBV6-5|TRBJ1-1|16
CASSYGTGRGHDEAFF
>TRBV5-1|TRBJ2-5|12
CASSGGEETQYF
>TRBV7-2|TRBJ2-5|14
CASSGTRGLETQYF
>TRBV24-1|TRBJ2-2|19
CATSDLLGKDRSNTGELFF
>TRBV7-9|TRBJ2-1|14
CASSDPGKGNEQFF
>TRBV7-2|TRBJ1-4|15
CASSPIGTSNEKLFF
>TRBV27|TRBJ1-2|13
CASSTTGLSGYTF
>TRBV25-1|TRBJ2-7|12
CASSEYPSEQYF
>TRBV7-9|TRBJ2-7|13
CASTGWFSYEQYF
>TRBV9|TRBJ1-1|17
CASSVGPPGTGATEAFF
>TRBV7-2|TRBJ2-7|13
CASAVLSVHEQYF
>TRBV27|TRBJ2-1|15
CASRPARGIYNEQFF
>TRBV4-3|TRBJ2-7|15
CASSQDRGLNYEQYF
>TRBV6-2/TRBV6-3|TRBJ2-4|15
CASRRGATWINIQYF
>TRBV29-1|TRBJ2-2|15
CSVVFLGGAGGELFF
>TRBV7-2|TRBJ2-2|16
CASSFRGTLNTGELFF
>TRBV5-1|TRBJ2-5|14
CASSSGTSRETKYF
>TRBV29-1|TRBJ1-1|13
CSVGQGGNTEAFF
>TRBV20-1|TRBJ2-7|12
CSGYRGQMEQYF
>TRBV6-1|TRBJ1-2|16
CASSPSEGLATRGYTF
>TRBV6-2/TRBV6-3|TRBJ2-7|15
CASSYRGRRFHEQYF
>TRBV7-2|TRBJ2-1|17
CASSLGGVTSSYNEQFF
>TRBV5-6|TRBJ2-7|13
CASSLAQGYEQYF
>TRBV29-1|TRBJ2-7|11
CSVLGGYEQYF
>TRBV5-5|TRBJ2-5|14
CASSGGGVEETQYF
>TRBV7-9|TRBJ1-2|13
CASSRVAGGGYTF
>TRBV6-2/TRBV6-3|TRBJ2-7|15
CASSQGLAGGYEQYF
>TRBV4-2|TRBJ2-7|15
CASSPRQGADYEQYF
>TRBV24-1|TRBJ2-2|13
CATSTGVTGELFF
>TRBV4-1|TRBJ1-2|14
CASSQERGLGGYTF
>TRBV5-1|TRBJ2-2|16
CASSLQGGADTGELFF
>TRBV6-2/TRBV6-3|TRBJ2-1|15
CASSHSQAGRREQFF
>TRBV3-1|TRBJ2-7|16
CASSQGQLNSYYEQYF
>TRBV12-3/TRBV12-4|TRBJ1-1|15
CASSLADRPNTEAFF
>TRBV12-5|TRBJ2-1|18
CASGWGQGRASGADEQFF
>TRBV29-1|TRBJ2-1|13
CSVISGRVGEQFF
>TRBV18|TRBJ2-7|15
CASSPKGHTFYEQYF
>TRBV7-2|TRBJ2-1|14
CASSRDRSYNEQFF
>TRBV5-1|TRBJ1-1|15
CASSLVGGPNTEAFF
>TRBV5-1|TRBJ2-7|15
CASSFSGTGDHEQYF